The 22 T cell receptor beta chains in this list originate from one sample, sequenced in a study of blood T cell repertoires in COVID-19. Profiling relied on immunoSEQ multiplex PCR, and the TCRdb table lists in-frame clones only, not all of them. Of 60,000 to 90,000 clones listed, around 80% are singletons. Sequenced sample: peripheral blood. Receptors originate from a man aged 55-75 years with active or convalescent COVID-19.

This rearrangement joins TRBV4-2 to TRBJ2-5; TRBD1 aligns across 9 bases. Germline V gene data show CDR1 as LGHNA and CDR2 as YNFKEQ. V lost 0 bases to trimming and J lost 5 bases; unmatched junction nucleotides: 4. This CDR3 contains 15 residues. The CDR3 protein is CASSQERDRVETQYF. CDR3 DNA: TGTGCCAGCAGCCAAGAGAGGGACAGGGTGGAGACCCAGTACTTC.

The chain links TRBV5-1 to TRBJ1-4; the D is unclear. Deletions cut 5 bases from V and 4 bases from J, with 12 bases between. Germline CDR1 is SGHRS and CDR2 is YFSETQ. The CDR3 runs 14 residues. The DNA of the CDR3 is TGCGCCAGCAGTAATCCAGGAATTAATGAAAAACTGTTTTTT. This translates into CASSNPGINEKLFF.

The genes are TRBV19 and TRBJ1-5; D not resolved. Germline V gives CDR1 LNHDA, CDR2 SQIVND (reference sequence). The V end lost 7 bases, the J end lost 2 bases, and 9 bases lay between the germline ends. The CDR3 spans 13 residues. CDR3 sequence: CASTPFGNQPQHF. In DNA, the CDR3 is TGTGCCAGTACCCCCTTTGGCAATCAGCCCCAGCATTTT.

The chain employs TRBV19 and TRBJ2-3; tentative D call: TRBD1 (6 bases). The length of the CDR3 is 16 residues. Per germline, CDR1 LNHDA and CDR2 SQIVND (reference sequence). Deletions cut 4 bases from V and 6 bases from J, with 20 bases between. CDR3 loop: CASSNIWGPMADTQYF. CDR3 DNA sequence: TGTGCCAGTAGTAATATCTGGGGGCCCATGGCGGATACGCAGTATTTT.

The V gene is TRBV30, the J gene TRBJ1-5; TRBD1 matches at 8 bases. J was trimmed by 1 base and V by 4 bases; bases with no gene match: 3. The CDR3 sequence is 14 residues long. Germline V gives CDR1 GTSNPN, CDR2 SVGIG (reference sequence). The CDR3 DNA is TGTGCCTGGACCGGACAGGGCAGCAATCAGCCCCAGCATTTT. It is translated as CAWTGQGSNQPQHF.

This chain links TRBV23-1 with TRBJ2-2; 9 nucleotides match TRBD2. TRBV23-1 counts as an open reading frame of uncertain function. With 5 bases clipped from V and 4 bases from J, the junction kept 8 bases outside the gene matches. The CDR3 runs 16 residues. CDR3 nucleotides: TGCGCCAGCAGTATCCTGCTAGCGGGGCCCACCGGGGAGCTGTTTTTT. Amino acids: CASSILLAGPTGELFF.

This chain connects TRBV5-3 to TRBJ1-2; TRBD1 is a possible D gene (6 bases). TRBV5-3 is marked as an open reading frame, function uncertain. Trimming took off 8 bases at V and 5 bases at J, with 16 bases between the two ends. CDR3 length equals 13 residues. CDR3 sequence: CASKDSPLYGYTF. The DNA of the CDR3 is TGTGCCAGCAAGGACAGCCCCCTATATGGCTACACCTTC.

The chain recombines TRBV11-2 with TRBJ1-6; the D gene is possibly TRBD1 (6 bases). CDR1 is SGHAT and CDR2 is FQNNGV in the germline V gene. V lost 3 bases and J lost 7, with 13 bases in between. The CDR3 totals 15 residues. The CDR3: CASSFSQGANSPLHF. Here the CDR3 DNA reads TGTGCCAGCAGCTTTTCACAGGGAGCAAATTCACCCCTCCACTTT. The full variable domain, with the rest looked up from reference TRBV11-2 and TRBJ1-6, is EAGVAQSPRYKIIEKRQSVAFWCNPISGHATLYWYQQILGQGPKLLIQFQNNGVVDDSQLPKDRFSAERLKGVDSTLKIQPAKLEDSAVYLCASSFSQGANSPLHFGNGTRLTVT.

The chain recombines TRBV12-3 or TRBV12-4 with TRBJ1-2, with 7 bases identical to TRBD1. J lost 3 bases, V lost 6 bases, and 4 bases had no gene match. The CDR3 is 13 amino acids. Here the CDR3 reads CASSPGQDYGYTF. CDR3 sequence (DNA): TGTGCCAGCAGCCCCGGACAGGACTATGGCTACACCTTC.

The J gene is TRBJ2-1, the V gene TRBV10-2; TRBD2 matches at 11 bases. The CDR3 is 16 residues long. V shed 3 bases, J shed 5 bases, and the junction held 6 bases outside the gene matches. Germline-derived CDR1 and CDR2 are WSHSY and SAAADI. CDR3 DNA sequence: TGCGCCAGCAGTGATCCACTAGCGGGGGCCCACAATGAGCAGTTCTTC. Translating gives CASSDPLAGAHNEQFF.

The CDR3 sequence is CASSYGQGPQPQHF. The CDR3 coding sequence is TGTGCCAGCAGCTACGGACAGGGACCACAGCCCCAGCATTTT. The genes are TRBV7-2 and TRBJ1-5; 8 nucleotides line up with TRBD1. J lost 7 bases, V lost 4 bases, and 6 bases had no gene match. The germline V gene has CDR1 SGHTA and CDR2 FQGNSA. CDR3 size: 14 residues.

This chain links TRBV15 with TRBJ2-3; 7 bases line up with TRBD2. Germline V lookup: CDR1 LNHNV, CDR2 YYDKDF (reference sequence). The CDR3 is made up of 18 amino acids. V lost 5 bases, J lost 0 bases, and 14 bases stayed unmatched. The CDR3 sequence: CATSSRGGGLTSTDTQYF. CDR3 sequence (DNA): TGTGCCACCAGCTCCCGTGGGGGGGGTCTGACTAGCACAGATACGCAGTATTTT.

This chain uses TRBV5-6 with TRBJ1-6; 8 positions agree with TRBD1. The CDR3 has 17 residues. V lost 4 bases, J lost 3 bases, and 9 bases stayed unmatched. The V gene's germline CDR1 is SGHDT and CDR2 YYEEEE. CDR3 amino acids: CASSTWIQGDYNSPLHF. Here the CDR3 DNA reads TGTGCCAGCAGCACCTGGATACAGGGGGACTATAATTCACCCCTCCACTTT.

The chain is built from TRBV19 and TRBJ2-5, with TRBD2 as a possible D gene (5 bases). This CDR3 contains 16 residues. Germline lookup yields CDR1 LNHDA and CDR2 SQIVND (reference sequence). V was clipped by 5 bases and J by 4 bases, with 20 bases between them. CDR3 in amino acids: CASSLRGGQIGETQYF. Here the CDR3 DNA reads TGTGCCAGTAGTCTACGGGGTGGGCAGATTGGAGAGACCCAGTACTTC.

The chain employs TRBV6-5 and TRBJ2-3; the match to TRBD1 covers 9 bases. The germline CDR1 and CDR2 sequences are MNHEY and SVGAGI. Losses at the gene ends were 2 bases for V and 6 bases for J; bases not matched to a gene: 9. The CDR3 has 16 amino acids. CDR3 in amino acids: CASSYRTGDLLDTQYF. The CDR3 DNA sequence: TGTGCCAGCAGTTACCGGACAGGGGATCTTCTGGATACGCAGTATTTT.

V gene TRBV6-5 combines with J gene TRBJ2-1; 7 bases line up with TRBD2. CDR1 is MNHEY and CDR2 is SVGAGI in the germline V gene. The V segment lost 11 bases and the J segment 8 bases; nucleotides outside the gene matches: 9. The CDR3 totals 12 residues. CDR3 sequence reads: CAGGGNGDEQFF. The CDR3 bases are TGTGCCGGGGGGGGTAATGGGGATGAGCAGTTCTTC.

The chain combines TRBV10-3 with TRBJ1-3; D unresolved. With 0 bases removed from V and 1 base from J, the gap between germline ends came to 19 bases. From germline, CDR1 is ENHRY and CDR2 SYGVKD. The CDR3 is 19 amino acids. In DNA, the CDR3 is TGTGCCATCAGTGAGTCGAGGGTCGAGGCCCTCATTTCTGGAAACACCATATATTTT. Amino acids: CAISESRVEALISGNTIYF.

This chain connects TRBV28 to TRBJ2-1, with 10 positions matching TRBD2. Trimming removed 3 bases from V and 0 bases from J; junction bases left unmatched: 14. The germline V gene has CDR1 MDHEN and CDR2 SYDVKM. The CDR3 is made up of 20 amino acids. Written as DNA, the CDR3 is TGTGCCAGCAGTTTTTTTCTGTTGCTAGCGGGAGCCAGCTCCTACAATGAGCAGTTCTTC. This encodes CASSFFLLLAGASSYNEQFF. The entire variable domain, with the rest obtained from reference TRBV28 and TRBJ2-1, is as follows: DVKVTQSSRYLVKRTGEKVFLECVQDMDHENMFWYRQDPGLGLRLIYFSYDVKMKEKGDIPEGYSVSREKKERFSLILESASTNQTSMYLCASSFFLLLAGASSYNEQFFGPGTRLTVL.

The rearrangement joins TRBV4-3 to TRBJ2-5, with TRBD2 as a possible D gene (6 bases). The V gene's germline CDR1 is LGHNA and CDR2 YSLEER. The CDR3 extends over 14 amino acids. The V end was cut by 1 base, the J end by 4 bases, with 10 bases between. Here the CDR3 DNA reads TGCGCCAGCAGCCAAGGAATAGCGGCAGAGACCCAGTACTTC. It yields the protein CASSQGIAAETQYF.

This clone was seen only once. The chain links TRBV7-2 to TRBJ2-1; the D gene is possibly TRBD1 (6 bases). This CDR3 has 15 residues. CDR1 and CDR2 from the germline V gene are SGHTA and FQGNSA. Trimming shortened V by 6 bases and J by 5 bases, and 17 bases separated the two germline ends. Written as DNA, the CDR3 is TGTGCCAGCAGGACTACCGGGACACCCCACAATGAGCAGTTCTTC. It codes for CASRTTGTPHNEQFF. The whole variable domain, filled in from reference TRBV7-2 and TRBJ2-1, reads GAGVSQSPSNKVTEKGKDVELRCDPISGHTALYWYRQSLGQGLEFLIYFQGNSAPDKSGLPSDRFSAERTGGSVSTLTIQRTQQEDSAVYLCASRTTGTPHNEQFFGPGTRLTVL.

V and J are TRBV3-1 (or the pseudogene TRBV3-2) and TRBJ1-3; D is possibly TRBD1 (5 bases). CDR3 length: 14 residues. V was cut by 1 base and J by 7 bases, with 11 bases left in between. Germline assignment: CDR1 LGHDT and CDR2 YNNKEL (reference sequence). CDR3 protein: CASSQVGGANTIYF. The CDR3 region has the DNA TGTGCCAGCAGCCAAGTCGGCGGGGCGAACACCATATATTTT.

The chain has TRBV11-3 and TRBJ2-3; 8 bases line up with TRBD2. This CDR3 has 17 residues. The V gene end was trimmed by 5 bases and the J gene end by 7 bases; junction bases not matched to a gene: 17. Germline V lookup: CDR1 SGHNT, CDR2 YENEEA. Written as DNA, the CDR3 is TGTGCCAGCAGCCGGAGCGGGGGCGCTTCCCGAAGCAATACGCAGTATTTT. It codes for CASSRSGGASRSNTQYF.